This is a list of T cell receptor beta chains from one sample in a study of blood T cells in healthy people across ages. TCRdb fed the 5' RACE reads into MiXCR, producing one record per CDR3 protein. The profile shows approximately 810,000 distinct CDR3 sequences, more than 25% of them singletons. Sequences were obtained from blood. The source of these receptors is a woman of 80 years or more in good health. CDR3s include the opening cysteine and the closing phenylalanine or tryptophan. D genes are given only for firm matches. Clone size, where shown, is once, few, many, or a class for clones that have expanded.

clone_size	j_call	v_call	d_call	cdr3_aa	cdr3_nt
many	TRBJ1-1	TRBV20-1	.	CSARAPNTEAFF	TGCAGTGCTAGAGCTCCGAACACTGAAGCTTTCTTT
many	TRBJ2-3	TRBV6-1	TRBD2	CASSDERGGYTDTQYF	TGTGCCAGCAGTGATGAGCGGGGGGGGTACACAGATACGCAGTATTTT
many	TRBJ2-7	TRBV6-2/TRBV6-3	.	CATPEVTFSYEQYF	TGTGCCACCCCCGAAGTGACCTTCTCCTACGAGCAGTACTTC
.	TRBJ1-4	TRBV5-6	TRBD1	CTSSLRGQGAEKLFF	TGTACCAGCAGCTTAAGAGGACAGGGAGCGGAAAAACTGTTTTTT
few	TRBJ2-7	TRBV27	.	CASRGAGQGPYEQYF	TGTGCCAGCAGAGGGGCGGGTCAAGGACCCTACGAGCAGTACTTC
many	TRBJ2-5	TRBV30	TRBD2	CAWSPRGSGGRGETQYF	TGTGCCTGGAGTCCTCGAGGTAGCGGGGGAAGGGGTGAGACCCAGTACTTC
.	TRBJ2-1	TRBV10-1	.	CASSGPTGENEQFF	TGCGCCAGCAGCGGCCCCACCGGTGAGAATGAGCAGTTCTTC
.	TRBJ1-1	TRBV20-1	.	CSARDLGKPMNTEAFF	TGCAGTGCTAGAGATCTCGGAAAGCCCATGAACACTGAAGCTTTCTTT
few	TRBJ1-4	TRBV4-1	.	CASSQTTGEKLFF	TGCGCCAGCAGCCAGACGACGGGGGAAAAACTGTTTTTT
.	TRBJ1-1	TRBV12-3/TRBV12-4	.	CASTPGLYPPNTEAFF	TGTGCCAGCACCCCGGGACTTTACCCTCCGAACACTGAAGCTTTCTTT
many	TRBJ1-5	TRBV6-5	.	CASSYAYNQPQHF	TGTGCCAGCAGTTACGCGTACAATCAGCCCCAGCATTTT
.	TRBJ1-4	TRBV7-9	.	CASSLAGQGNEKLFF	TGTGCCAGCAGCTTAGCGGGGCAGGGGAATGAAAAACTGTTTTTT
.	TRBJ1-2	TRBV7-9	.	CANSPYAQNGYTF	TGTGCCAACAGCCCGTACGCCCAGAATGGCTACACCTTC
few	TRBJ1-1	TRBV4-3	.	CASSQDRAGPTEAFF	TGCGCCAGCAGCCAAGATCGGGCAGGGCCTACTGAAGCTTTCTTT
many	TRBJ2-5	TRBV7-2	TRBD2	CASLLAGGQETQYF	TGTGCCAGCTTACTAGCGGGGGGCCAAGAGACCCAGTACTTC
.	TRBJ1-2	TRBV28	TRBD1	CASSLQGAGRYGYTF	TGTGCCAGCAGTTTGCAGGGGGCGGGGAGGTATGGCTACACCTTC
many	TRBJ2-1	TRBV20-1	.	CSAREEGARYNEQFF	TGCAGTGCTAGGGAGGAGGGGGCGCGTTACAATGAGCAGTTCTTC
many	TRBJ2-5	TRBV4-2	TRBD2	CASSPKGSSGGYQETQYF	TGTGCCAGCAGCCCCAAAGGGTCTAGCGGGGGATACCAAGAGACCCAGTACTTC
many	TRBJ2-5	TRBV11-2	TRBD2	CASSLALAGTETQYF	TGTGCCAGCAGCTTAGCTCTAGCGGGGACAGAGACCCAGTACTTC
.	TRBJ1-6	TRBV6-2/TRBV6-3	.	CASREYNSPRHF	TGTGCCAGCAGAGAATATAATTCACCCCGCCACTTT
many	TRBJ2-1	TRBV5-5	TRBD2	CASTLAGGGTPYNEQFF	TGTGCCAGCACCCTAGCGGGGGGCGGAACCCCCTACAATGAGCAGTTCTTC
few	TRBJ2-5	TRBV20-1	TRBD2	CSASPSGGTQETQYF	TGCAGTGCTAGTCCCAGCGGGGGCACCCAAGAGACCCAGTACTTC
.	TRBJ2-1	TRBV7-2	.	CASSLQGAYNEQFF	TGTGCCAGCAGCTTACAGGGCGCCTACAATGAGCAGTTCTTC
.	TRBJ2-1	TRBV20-1	TRBD2	CSARAASGSYNEQVF	TGCAGTGCTAGAGCCGCTAGCGGCTCCTACAATGAGCAGGTCTTC
.	TRBJ2-7	TRBV28	.	CASSSSSHEQYF	TGTGCCAGCAGTTCGAGCTCCCACGAGCAGTACTTC
many	TRBJ1-2	TRBV4-3	.	CASSQDGVPWYGYTF	TGCGCCAGCAGCCAAGATGGAGTTCCTTGGTATGGCTACACCTTC
.	TRBJ2-5	TRBV20-1	TRBD1	CSASPLDRVNEQYF	TGCAGTGCTAGCCCGCTGGACAGGGTAAATGAGCAGTACTTC
few	TRBJ1-4	TRBV9	TRBD1	CASSVGQGGRLNEKLFF	TGTGCCAGCAGCGTAGGGCAGGGGGGCAGACTAAATGAAAAACTGTTTTTT
.	TRBJ2-7	TRBV7-9	TRBD2	CASGGGAGGLSYEQYF	TGTGCCAGCGGCGGAGGGGCGGGAGGACTCTCCTACGAGCAGTACTTC
.	TRBJ2-7	TRBV20-1	.	CSAMFGSAGYEQYF	TGCAGTGCTATGTTTGGGTCGGCCGGGTACGAGCAGTACTTC
.	TRBJ1-1	TRBV7-9	.	CASSQDAGGDTEAFF	TGTGCCAGCAGCCAAGACGCCGGGGGGGACACTGAAGCTTTCTTT
.	TRBJ2-1	TRBV7-9	TRBD1	CASSWDSSDNEQFF	TGTGCCAGCAGCTGGGACAGTTCAGACAATGAGCAGTTCTTC
many	TRBJ2-1	TRBV10-3	.	CAISRPGSNEQFF	TGTGCCATCAGTCGACCGGGGTCCAATGAGCAGTTCTTC
.	TRBJ2-2	TRBV7-2	TRBD1	CASRRQGDTGELFF	TGTGCCAGCAGACGACAGGGGGACACCGGGGAGCTGTTTTTT
many	TRBJ2-5	TRBV5-1	.	CASSDAEETQYF	TGCGCCAGCAGCGACGCGGAAGAGACCCAGTACTTC
.	TRBJ2-3	TRBV7-8	.	CASSTLLGADTQYF	TGTGCCAGCAGCACCTTGCTGGGGGCCGATACGCAGTATTTT
few	TRBJ1-2	TRBV3-1	.	CASSQADTGYTF	TGTGCCAGCAGCCAAGCCGACACCGGCTACACCTTC
.	TRBJ2-1	TRBV24-1	.	CATSDAAGAPNEQFF	TGTGCCACCAGTGATGCAGCAGGGGCCCCCAATGAGCAGTTCTTC
many	TRBJ2-4	TRBV27	.	CASSSPPLKQYF	TGTGCCAGCAGTTCACCACCCCTAAAGCAGTACTTC
many	TRBJ2-1	TRBV12-3/TRBV12-4	.	CASSPGTISYNEQFF	TGTGCCAGCAGCCCCGGGACAATTAGCTACAATGAGCAGTTCTTC
once	TRBJ2-7	TRBV6-5	.	CASSQVQSSYEQYF	TGTGCCAGCAGTCAGGTGCAGAGCTCCTACGAGCAGTACTTC
few	TRBJ1-6	TRBV2	.	CASSEEAGAYNSPLHF	TGTGCCAGCAGTGAGGAGGCAGGGGCCTATAATTCACCCCTCCACTTT
.	TRBJ2-7	TRBV5-1	TRBD1	CASSPSDRVLWAYEQYF	TGCGCCAGCTCCCCCTCGGACAGGGTCCTTTGGGCCTACGAGCAGTACTTC
.	TRBJ2-1	TRBV6-1	.	CASRIIGAGNEQFF	TGTGCCAGCCGAATAATCGGGGCGGGTAATGAGCAGTTCTTC
.	TRBJ1-1	TRBV2	TRBD1	CASSEAQGAFTEAFF	TGTGCCAGCAGTGAAGCGCAGGGGGCATTCACTGAAGCTTTCTTT
many	TRBJ2-1	TRBV6-5	.	CASKGLSYNEQFF	TGTGCCTCTAAGGGTCTTAGTTACAATGAGCAGTTCTTC
.	TRBJ1-1	TRBV7-2	.	CASSLGALGGTEAFF	TGTGCCAGCAGCTTAGGGGCGTTAGGGGGGACTGAAGCTTTCTTT
many	TRBJ1-5	TRBV7-2	.	CASSSGGGLKPQHF	TGTGCCAGCAGCTCGGGGGGGGGCTTGAAGCCCCAGCATTTT
.	TRBJ2-5	TRBV9	TRBD2	CASSTGTSGGARETQYF	TGTGCCAGCAGCACAGGGACTAGCGGGGGGGCCAGGGAGACCCAGTACTTC
many	TRBJ2-1	TRBV7-2	TRBD1	CASSPDRGKRRQFF	TGTGCCAGCAGTCCAGACAGGGGGAAAAGGAGGCAGTTCTTC
few	TRBJ2-3	TRBV6-2/TRBV6-3	.	CASRELATGTQYF	TGTGCCAGCAGAGAGCTCGCAACAGGTACGCAGTATTTT
many	TRBJ2-1	TRBV20-1	TRBD2	CSAGGGNEQFF	TGCAGTGCGGGGGGAGGGAATGAGCAGTTCTTC